The 4 T cell receptor beta chains given below trace back to one sample, sequenced in a study of T cell repertoires in cytomegalovirus infection. Their antigens remain unidentified. TCRdb analysed the reads with MiXCR anew, one entry per CDR3 protein. In the table there are approximately 260,000 distinct CDR3 sequences, around 20% of which are singletons. The source was cultured PBMCs, collected from culture after CMV antigen stimulation. The receptor source for this set is a human donor in good health (CMV status not recorded). Some clones in this sample may be carry-over from other donors' samples.

J is TRBJ2-7 and V is TRBV6-2 or TRBV6-3; D gene uncertain. This CDR3 has 12 residues. Germline lookup yields CDR1 MNHEY and CDR2 SVGEGT. The V and J ends lost 6 bases and 0 bases respectively, with 6 bases between them. CDR3 DNA: TGTGCCAGCAGACCCTACTCCTACGAGCAGTACTTC. As protein: CASRPYSYEQYF.

The sample holds many counts of this clonotype. V and J are TRBV5-1 and TRBJ1-1, with unresolved D. This CDR3 is built from 13 residues. Germline V gene lookup returns CDR1 SGHRS and CDR2 YFSETQ. V shed 5 bases and J shed 4 bases, with 12 bases lying between them. The CDR3 coding sequence is TGCGCCAGCAGTTACCCGGCAGGCACTGAAGCTTTCTTT. Translating gives CASSYPAGTEAFF.

There are a few counts of this clonotype. The chain carries TRBV7-9 and TRBJ2-3; 13 bases agree with TRBD2. The junction had 3 bases not matched to a gene; V was cut back by 0 bases and J by 3 bases. Per germline, CDR1 SEHNR and CDR2 FQNEAQ (reference sequence). The CDR3 extends over 17 amino acids. CDR3 sequence reads: CASSLASTSGRTDTQYF. The CDR3 region has the DNA TGTGCCAGCAGCTTAGCTTCGACTAGCGGGAGGACAGATACGCAGTATTTT.

This chain uses TRBV29-1 with TRBJ1-1; the match to TRBD1 covers 7 bases. Germline CDR1 SQVTM, CDR2 ANQGSEA. This CDR3 is 14 amino acids long. The V segment lost 6 bases and the J segment 1 base; nucleotides outside the gene matches: 8. This CDR3 reads CSVHRQGTNTEAFF. CDR3 DNA: TGCAGCGTCCATAGACAGGGAACGAACACTGAAGCTTTCTTT.